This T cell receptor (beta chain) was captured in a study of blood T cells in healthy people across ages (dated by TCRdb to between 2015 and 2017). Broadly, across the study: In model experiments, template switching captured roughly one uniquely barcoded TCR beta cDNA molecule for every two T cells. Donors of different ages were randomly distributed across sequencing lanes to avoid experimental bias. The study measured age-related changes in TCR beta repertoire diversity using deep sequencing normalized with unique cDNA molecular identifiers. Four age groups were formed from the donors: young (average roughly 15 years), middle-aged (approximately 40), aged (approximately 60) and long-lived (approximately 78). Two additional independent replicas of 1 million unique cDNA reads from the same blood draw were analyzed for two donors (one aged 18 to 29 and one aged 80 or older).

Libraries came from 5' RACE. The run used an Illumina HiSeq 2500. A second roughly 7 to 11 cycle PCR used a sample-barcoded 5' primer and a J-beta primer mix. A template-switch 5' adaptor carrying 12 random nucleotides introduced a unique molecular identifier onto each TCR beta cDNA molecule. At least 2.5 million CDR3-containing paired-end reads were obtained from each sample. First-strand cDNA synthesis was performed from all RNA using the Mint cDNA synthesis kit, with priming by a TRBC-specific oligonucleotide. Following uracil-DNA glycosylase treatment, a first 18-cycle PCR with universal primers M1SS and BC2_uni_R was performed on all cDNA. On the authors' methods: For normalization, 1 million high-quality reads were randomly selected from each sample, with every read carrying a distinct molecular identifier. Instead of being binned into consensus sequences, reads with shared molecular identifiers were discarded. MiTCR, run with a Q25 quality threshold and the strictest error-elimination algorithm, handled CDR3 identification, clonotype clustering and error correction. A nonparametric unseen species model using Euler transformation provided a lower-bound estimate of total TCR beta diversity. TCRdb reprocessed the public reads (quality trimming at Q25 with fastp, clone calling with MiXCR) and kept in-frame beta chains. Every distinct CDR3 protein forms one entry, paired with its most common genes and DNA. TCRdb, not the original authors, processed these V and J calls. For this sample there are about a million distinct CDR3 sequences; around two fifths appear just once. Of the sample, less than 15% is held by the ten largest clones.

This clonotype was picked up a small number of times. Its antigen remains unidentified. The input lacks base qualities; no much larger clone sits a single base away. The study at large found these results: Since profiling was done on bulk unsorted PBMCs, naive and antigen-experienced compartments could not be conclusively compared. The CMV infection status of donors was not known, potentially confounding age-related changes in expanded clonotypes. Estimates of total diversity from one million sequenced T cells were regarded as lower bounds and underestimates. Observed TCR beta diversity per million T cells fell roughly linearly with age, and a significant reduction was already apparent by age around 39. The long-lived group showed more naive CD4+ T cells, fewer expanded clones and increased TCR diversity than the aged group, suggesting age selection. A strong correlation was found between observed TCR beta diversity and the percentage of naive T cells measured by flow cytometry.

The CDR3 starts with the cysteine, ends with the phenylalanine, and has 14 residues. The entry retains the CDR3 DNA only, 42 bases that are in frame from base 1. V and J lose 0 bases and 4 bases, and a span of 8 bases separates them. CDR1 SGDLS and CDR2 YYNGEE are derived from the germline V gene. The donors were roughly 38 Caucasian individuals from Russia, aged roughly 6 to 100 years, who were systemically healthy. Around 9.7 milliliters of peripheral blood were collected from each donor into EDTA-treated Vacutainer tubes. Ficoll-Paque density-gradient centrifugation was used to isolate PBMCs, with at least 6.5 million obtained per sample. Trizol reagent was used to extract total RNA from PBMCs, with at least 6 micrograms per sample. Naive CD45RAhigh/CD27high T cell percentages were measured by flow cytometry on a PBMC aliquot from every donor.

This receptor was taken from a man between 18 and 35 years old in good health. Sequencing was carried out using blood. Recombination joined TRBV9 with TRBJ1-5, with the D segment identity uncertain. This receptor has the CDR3 CASSVEAENQPQHF. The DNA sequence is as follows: TGTGCCAGCAGCGTAGAGGCAGAAAATCAGCCCCAGCATTTT.